The next 7 T cell receptor beta chains were all read from a single sample in a study of cytomegalovirus exposure and HLA in healthy donors. PCR primers comprised 60 Vbeta and 13 Jbeta primers. Assay used: immunoSEQ multiplex PCR; TCRdb lists only in-frame clones, some missing. The sample has about 77,000 clones; around 82% are singletons. Material: PBMCs. These receptors came from a man aged 35 to 55 in good health and CMV-seronegative.

The J gene is TRBJ1-6, the V gene TRBV19, with 7 bases fitting TRBD1. CDR3 length: 14 residues. Germline V gives CDR1 LNHDA, CDR2 SQIVND (reference sequence). Trimming cost V 3 bases and J 7 bases; bases outside gene matches: 3. CDR3 nucleotides: TGTGCCAGTAGTATGGGACAGTTCAATTCACCCCTCCACTTT. It translates to CASSMGQFNSPLHF.

The chain is built from TRBV5-6 and TRBJ2-2, with TRBD2 as a possible D gene (6 bases). This CDR3 is built from 14 residues. Germline V gene data show CDR1 as SGHDT and CDR2 as YYEEEE. V lost 2 bases, J lost 5 bases, and 10 bases lay in between. As DNA, the CDR3 is TGTGCCAGCAGCTTTAAGGGAGGAACCGGGGAGCTGTTTTTT. Its protein product is CASSFKGGTGELFF.

The chain combines TRBV10-3 with TRBJ2-3; D gene unclear. Between the trimmed V and J ends, which lost 5 bases and 2 bases, there was a span of 11 bases. Germline values: CDR1 ENHRY, CDR2 SYGVKD. This CDR3 has 14 amino acids. The CDR3 loop is CAISPPSITDTQYF. The CDR3 DNA reads as TGTGCCATCAGTCCGCCTAGTATCACAGATACGCAGTATTTT.

V and J are TRBV28 and TRBJ2-7, with D tentatively TRBD2 (5 bases). Per the germline V gene, CDR1 is MDHEN and CDR2 is SYDVKM. The CDR3 loop spans 12 amino acids. Trimming removed 7 bases at V and 6 bases at J, with 13 bases between. In nucleotides, the CDR3 is TGTGCCAGCACATCGAGTCGGGGCGAGCAGTACTTC. Its protein product is CASTSSRGEQYF.

The chain couples TRBV5-1 to TRBJ1-2; a possible D gene is TRBD1 (6 bases). Trimming cost V 2 bases and J 4 bases, with 15 bases left between them. The germline V gene has CDR1 SGHRS and CDR2 YFSETQ. This CDR3 is built from 15 residues. For the CDR3, the DNA is TGCGCCAGCAGCTTCGGTTCCGGGGGGCCCTATGGCTACACCTTC. Its protein is CASSFGSGGPYGYTF. The full variable domain, rest sourced from reference TRBV5-1 and TRBJ1-2, is KAGVTQTPRYLIKTRGQQVTLSCSPISGHRSVSWYQQTPGQGLQFLFEYFSETQRNKGNFPGRFSGRQFSNSRSEMNVSTLELGDSALYLCASSFGSGGPYGYTFGSGTRLTVV.

The chain has TRBV7-9 and TRBJ2-3; TRBD1 agrees at 8 bases. The CDR3 sequence is 14 residues long. The germline gives CDR1 SEHNR, CDR2 FQNEAQ (reference sequence). V was clipped by 4 bases and J by 4 bases; unmatched bases: 4. The CDR3 sequence: CASSSGQGSDTQYF. CDR3 coding DNA: TGTGCCAGCAGCTCCGGACAGGGTTCAGATACGCAGTATTTT.

The genes are TRBV28 and TRBJ1-4; D gene uncertain. This CDR3 is 12 amino acids long. Germline CDR1 and CDR2: MDHEN and SYDVKM. V lost 5 bases and J 17 bases, leaving 18 bases between the germline ends. Here the CDR3 DNA reads TGTGCCAGCAGTCCCCCCGCCGGGTTAGGTTTTTTT. Translating it yields CASSPPAGLGFF. The full variable domain, its missing parts supplied by reference TRBV28 and TRBJ1-4, is DVKVTQSSRYLVKRTGEKVFLECVQDMDHENMFWYRQDPGLGLRLIYFSYDVKMKEKGDIPEGYSVSREKKERFSLILESASTNQTSMYLCASSPPAGLGFFGSGTQLSVL.